The 17 T cell receptor beta chains below all came from one sample that was sequenced in a study of T cell responses to AZD1222 COVID-19 vaccine. The data were produced by immunoSEQ multiplex PCR, yet TCRdb's version contains in-frame clones alone and is incomplete. The sample carries around 100,000 clones, approximately 91% recorded once. The sample consisted of peripheral blood, taken on day 0 of AZD1222 vaccination. These receptors all come from an adult in good health.

This chain links TRBV7-9 with TRBJ2-1; TRBD1 matches at 7 bases. CDR3 length: 15 amino acids. V lost 5 bases, J lost 6 bases, and 10 bases stayed unmatched. Germline V gene data show CDR1 as SEHNR and CDR2 as FQNEAQ (reference sequence). CDR3 sequence: CASSIDRVYGNEQFF. The CDR3 DNA sequence: TGTGCCAGCAGCATCGACAGGGTGTATGGCAATGAGCAGTTCTTC.

This clone was seen a single time. J is TRBJ2-7 and V is TRBV5-1; D tentatively reads TRBD1 or TRBD2 (5 bases each). V lost 4 bases to trimming and J lost 2 bases, with 13 bases between them. The CDR3 length is 14 residues. Germline loops: CDR1 SGHRS, CDR2 YFSETQ. The CDR3 DNA sequence: TGCGCCAGCAGCCACGGGGACGGAGCCTACGAGCAGTACTTC. Translation gives CASSHGDGAYEQYF.

This chain uses TRBV11-1 with TRBJ2-4; D is undetermined. Germline assignment: CDR1 SGHAT and CDR2 FQDESV (reference sequence). The CDR3 sequence is 13 residues long. V lost 5 bases and J 6 bases, leaving 11 bases between the germline ends. The CDR3 DNA reads as TGTGCCAGCAGCGTCGCGTACTCAAACATTCAGTACTTC. This translates into CASSVAYSNIQYF. Filled out from reference TRBV11-1 and TRBJ2-4, the complete variable domain reads EAEVAQSPRYKITEKSQAVAFWCDPISGHATLYWYRQILGQGPELLVQFQDESVVDDSQLPKDRFSAERLKGVDSTLKIQPAELGDSAMYLCASSVAYSNIQYFGAGTRLSVL.

The rearrangement joins TRBV4-1 to TRBJ1-6; 9 positions agree with TRBD1. This CDR3 contains 16 residues. V shed 4 bases, J shed 7 bases, and the junction held 8 bases outside the gene matches. CDR1 is MGHRA, CDR2 YSYEKL, per germline. The CDR3 DNA reads as TGCGCCAGCAGCCCCAGGGACAGGGTGGCAAATTCACCCCTCCACTTT. Its protein product is CASSPRDRVANSPLHF.

V and J are TRBV6-5 and TRBJ2-6; a possible D gene is TRBD1 (6 bases). The CDR3 covers 14 residues. The germline CDR1 and CDR2 sequences are MNHEY and SVGAGI. With 6 bases removed from V and 0 bases from J, the gap between germline ends came to 6 bases. CDR3 loop: CASRGGSGANVLTF. CDR3 DNA: TGTGCCAGCAGAGGGGGCTCTGGGGCCAACGTCCTGACTTTC.

This chain connects TRBV27 to TRBJ2-3, with a tentative D call TRBD1 (6 bases). V lost 5 bases and J lost 4, with 16 bases in between. Germline V CDR1 and CDR2: MNHEY, SMNVEV (reference sequence). This CDR3 spans 15 amino acids. CDR3 amino acids: CASSPNRVRADTQYF. CDR3 DNA: TGTGCCAGCAGTCCCAACAGGGTTCGCGCAGATACGCAGTATTTT.

The rearrangement joins TRBV27 to TRBJ2-7; the D gene is possibly TRBD2 (6 bases). V was clipped by 4 bases and J by 3 bases, with 7 bases between them. This CDR3 comprises 12 residues. Germline CDR1 MNHEY, CDR2 SMNVEV (reference sequence). DNA of the CDR3: TGTGCCAGCAGTTACGGGGGCTACGAGCAGTACTTC. Residues: CASSYGGYEQYF.

The gene calls are TRBV6-4 and TRBJ2-1; 9 positions match TRBD1. With V trimmed by 0 bases and J by 2 bases, 5 bases remained unmatched. The V gene's germline CDR1 is MRHNA and CDR2 SNTAGT. This CDR3 is built from 17 residues. The DNA for the CDR3 is TGTGCCAGCAGTGACTCGCACGGGACAGGGCCCTACAATGAGCAGTTCTTC. Residues: CASSDSHGTGPYNEQFF.

The J gene is TRBJ2-7, the V gene TRBV4-1; no firm D call. CDR1 is MGHRA, CDR2 YSYEKL, per germline. With 4 bases removed from V and 6 bases from J, the gap between germline ends came to 10 bases. The CDR3 is made up of 12 amino acids. The CDR3 here is CASSRTPGEQYF. The DNA for the CDR3 is TGCGCCAGCAGCCGCACACCCGGCGAGCAGTACTTC.

The J gene is TRBJ2-1, the V gene TRBV3-1 (or the pseudogene TRBV3-2); 12 positions match TRBD2. Germline lookup yields CDR1 LGHDT and CDR2 YNNKEL (reference sequence). After removal of 0 bases from V and 7 bases from J, the junction contained 7 bases not matched to a gene. The CDR3 has 17 residues. CDR3: CASSQDGLAGIDNEQFF. The CDR3 DNA follows: TGTGCCAGCAGCCAAGATGGACTAGCGGGAATAGATAATGAGCAGTTCTTC.

The chain is built from TRBV28 and TRBJ2-7, with TRBD1 matching over 9 bases. V lost 6 bases and J lost 3; bases outside the gene matches: 15. This CDR3 contains 17 residues. Germline CDR1 and CDR2: MDHEN and SYDVKM. CDR3 loop: CASSPGSETGGYYEQYF. CDR3 in DNA: TGTGCCAGCAGCCCGGGTTCCGAGACAGGGGGGTACTACGAGCAGTACTTC.

The gene calls are TRBV10-3 and TRBJ2-7, with 12 bases lining up with TRBD2. The CDR3 length is 18 residues. V was pared by 0 bases and J by 7 bases, with 13 bases of the junction left unmatched. The germline V gene encodes CDR1 ENHRY and CDR2 SYGVKD. For the CDR3, the DNA is TGTGCCATCAGTGAGTCGGCGGCTAGCGGGAGGGCCACACGAGAGCAGTACTTC. This sequence encodes CAISESAASGRATREQYF.

This chain uses TRBV2 with TRBJ1-2; possible D gene TRBD1, 5 bases. Trimming removed 4 bases from V and 4 bases from J, with 16 bases in between. CDR1 is SNHLY, CDR2 FYNNEI, per germline. The CDR3 length is 15 residues. CDR3 sequence: CASSGQWGNGYGYTF. CDR3 in DNA: TGTGCCAGCAGTGGACAGTGGGGCAACGGCTATGGCTACACCTTC.

V and J are TRBV30 and TRBJ1-6, with 9 bases matching TRBD1. There are 14 residues in the CDR3. V lost 5 bases, J lost 9 bases, and 8 bases stayed unmatched. Germline CDR1 reads GTSNPN; CDR2 reads SVGIG (reference sequence). The CDR3 protein is CAWDRGKGVSPLHF. The CDR3 DNA follows: TGTGCCTGGGACAGGGGGAAAGGGGTTTCACCCCTCCACTTT. The full variable domain, in which reference TRBV30 and TRBJ1-6 provide the parts outside the CDR3, is SQTIHQWPATLVQPVGSPLSLECTVEGTSNPNLYWYRQAAGRGLQLLFYSVGIGQISSEVPQNLSASRPQDRQFILSSKKLLLSDSGFYLCAWDRGKGVSPLHFGNGTRLTVT.

The rearrangement joins TRBV15 to TRBJ2-1, with 9 bases aligning to TRBD2. Per germline, CDR1 LNHNV and CDR2 YYDKDF (reference sequence). The CDR3 loop spans 13 amino acids. The trim removed 6 bases at V and 8 bases at J, leaving 5 bases unmatched. DNA of the CDR3: TGTGCCACCAGGCTGGCGGGAGGGCATGAGCAGTTCTTC. Its translation is CATRLAGGHEQFF.

V gene TRBV30 combines with J gene TRBJ2-1; perhaps TRBD1 as D (6 bases). Germline lookup yields CDR1 GTSNPN and CDR2 SVGIG (reference sequence). Trimming stripped 4 bases from V and 6 bases from J, with 16 bases between. The CDR3 has 14 residues. CDR3 amino acids: CAWKRDTGLNEQFF. CDR3 sequence (DNA): TGTGCCTGGAAAAGGGACACTGGACTCAATGAGCAGTTCTTC.

On this clone itself: Other DNA sequences in the sample encode the same CDR3. This rearrangement joins TRBV5-1 to TRBJ2-7; perhaps TRBD1 as D (6 bases). The CDR3 sequence is 14 residues long. V lost 5 bases and J lost 0, with 12 bases in between. Germline loops: CDR1 SGHRS, CDR2 YFSETQ. CDR3 loop: CASSPLTGSYEQYF. The CDR3 bases are TGCGCCAGCAGTCCGCTGACAGGCTCCTACGAGCAGTACTTC. Complete variable domain (other parts from reference TRBV5-1 and TRBJ2-7): KAGVTQTPRYLIKTRGQQVTLSCSPISGHRSVSWYQQTPGQGLQFLFEYFSETQRNKGNFPGRFSGRQFSNSRSEMNVSTLELGDSALYLCASSPLTGSYEQYFGPGTRLTVT.